The entry below gives a single T cell receptor beta chain sequence along with its context. Its antigen is unidentified. Profiling relied on immunoSEQ multiplex PCR, and the TCRdb table lists in-frame clones only, not all of them. Of tens of thousands of clones listed, around 78% are singletons. This specimen comes from a study of PD-1 blockade in classical Hodgkin lymphoma. Study results and caveats: Complete responders entered with baseline diversity on par with newly diagnosed patients, the results showed. The drivers behind the repertoire differences, possibly disease activity or prior therapy, remain undefined.

Time point specified: cycle 4 day 1 (C4D1), after more than five weeks of nivolumab. Patients all relapsed after autologous stem cell transplantation, and there was variation in brentuximab vedotin exposure. Complete response, partial response or progressive disease constituted the best response categories observed. V lost 0 bases and J 2 bases, leaving 7 bases between the germline ends. Germline values: CDR1 LNHNV, CDR2 YYDKDF (reference sequence). The CDR3 contains 14 residues. The TCR sequence derives from a human donor with classical Hodgkin lymphoma. The chain uses TRBV15 and TRBJ1-2; no clear D gene. Sequencing was performed on peripheral blood mononuclear cells (PBMCs), taken before the fourth cycle of nivolumab. This chain's CDR3 is CATSRDLINYGYTF. CDR3 DNA: TGTGCCACCAGCAGAGATCTAATAAACTATGGCTACACCTTC.